Presented here are 30 T cell receptor beta chains from one specimen sequenced in a study of CD8 T cells in Susac syndrome. Random hexamers were used to reverse transcribe an amount of roughly 0.5 to 1 ug RNA. TCRdb fed the immunoSEQ multiplex PCR reads into MiXCR, producing one record per CDR3 protein. The sample includes tens of thousands of distinct CDR3 sequences, around 96% of them seen just once. The sample was CD8+ T cells from PBMCs. These receptors originate from a human donor with multiple sclerosis.

The rearrangement uses TRBV6-5 and TRBJ2-2; no reliable D call. This CDR3 is built from 14 residues. V was trimmed by 0 bases and J by 8 bases, leaving 10 bases between them. The V gene's germline CDR1 is MNHEY and CDR2 SVGAGI. DNA of the CDR3: TGTGCCAGCAGTTACTCTGCTAAGACGGGGGAGCTGTTTTTT. Translation gives CASSYSAKTGELFF.

This clonotype was seen a single time. The chain recombines TRBV27 with TRBJ2-7; TRBD1 is a possible D gene (5 bases). V shed 10 bases and J shed 4 bases, with 29 bases lying between them. The CDR3 contains 17 residues. Germline V lookup: CDR1 MNHEY, CDR2 SMNVEV (reference sequence). CDR3 coding DNA: TGTGCCACCAGCTCTATTTCTGGGCAGGACAACCTGTACGAGCAGTACTTC. Encoded protein: CATSSISGQDNLYEQYF.

V and J are TRBV24-1 and TRBJ1-5, with D hard to call. Germline V lookup: CDR1 KGHDR, CDR2 SFDVKD. There are 12 residues in the CDR3. V lost 4 bases and J lost 3, with 3 bases in between. CDR3 nucleotides: TGTGCCACCAGTGACTCCAATCAGCCCCAGCATTTT. It yields the protein CATSDSNQPQHF.

The J gene is TRBJ2-1, the V gene TRBV15; TRBD2 matches at 12 bases. Germline loops: CDR1 LNHNV, CDR2 YYDKDF (reference sequence). Germline trimming cut 2 bases from V and 4 bases from J; bases unmatched to any gene: 3. The CDR3 runs 16 residues. CDR3 residues: CATSRRGLAGYNEQFF. CDR3 in DNA: TGTGCCACCAGCAGACGCGGACTAGCGGGATACAATGAGCAGTTCTTC.

This chain connects TRBV29-1 to TRBJ2-2, with no clear D. This CDR3 has 12 amino acids. Trimming removed 6 bases from V and 0 bases from J, with 5 bases in between. From germline, CDR1 is SQVTM and CDR2 ANQGSEA. The CDR3 sequence is CSVHANTGELFF. The CDR3 DNA sequence: TGCAGCGTCCACGCGAACACCGGGGAGCTGTTTTTT.

The chain links TRBV29-1 to TRBJ2-7; possible D gene TRBD2, 5 bases. Germline loops: CDR1 SQVTM, CDR2 ANQGSEA. The CDR3 is 15 residues long. Trimming pared 4 bases from V and 0 bases from J, leaving 16 bases between. CDR3 amino acids: CSVALLARSSYEQYF. The CDR3 bases are TGCAGCGTTGCCCTATTAGCGAGGAGCTCCTACGAGCAGTACTTC.

The chain joins TRBV9 to TRBJ1-1; possible D gene TRBD1, 6 bases. CDR3 length: 15 residues. Germline CDR1 SGDLS, CDR2 YYNGEE. Trimming took off 2 bases at V and 1 base at J, with 12 bases between the two ends. CDR3 residues: CASSVRGVGNTEAFF. CDR3 DNA: TGTGCCAGCAGCGTCAGGGGTGTTGGGAACACTGAAGCTTTCTTT.

The CDR3 loop is CASSTIRSVTQYF. For the CDR3, the DNA is TGTGCCAGCAGTACGATTCGGAGTGTGACCCAGTACTTC. The rearrangement uses TRBV28 and TRBJ2-5; D is uncertain. Trimming took off 5 bases at V and 7 bases at J, with 14 bases between the two ends. CDR1 is MDHEN, CDR2 SYDVKM, per germline. The CDR3 covers 13 residues.

The chain has TRBV27 and TRBJ1-5, with unresolved D. CDR3 length: 13 residues. Looked up from germline, CDR1 is MNHEY and CDR2 is SMNVEV (reference sequence). The V end lost 4 bases, the J end lost 2 bases, and 6 bases lay between the germline ends. CDR3 region: CASSSVGNQPQHF. In nucleotides, the CDR3 is TGTGCCAGCAGTTCGGTGGGCAATCAGCCCCAGCATTTT.

A single count supports this clonotype. CDR3 sequence: CASSLVSGSYEQYF. Written as DNA, the CDR3 is TGCGCCAGCAGCTTGGTTAGCGGGAGCTACGAGCAGTACTTC. This chain links TRBV5-1 with TRBJ2-7; 9 nucleotides align to TRBD2. Looked up from germline, CDR1 is SGHRS and CDR2 is YFSETQ. Trimming cost V 0 bases and J 3 bases; bases outside gene matches: 1. CDR3 length equals 14 residues.

The gene calls are TRBV27 and TRBJ2-7; TRBD1 matches at 7 bases. Trimming removed 6 bases from V and 9 bases from J; junction bases left unmatched: 8. The CDR3 is 12 residues long. Germline CDR1 reads MNHEY; CDR2 reads SMNVEV (reference sequence). The CDR3 coding sequence is TGTGCCAGCAGCCCAACAGGGGCGGGGCAGTACTTC. Its protein is CASSPTGAGQYF.

In this sample, this clonotype turned up once. This chain links TRBV9 with TRBJ1-2; the match to TRBD1 covers 9 bases. This CDR3 is 16 amino acids long. Germline lookup yields CDR1 SGDLS and CDR2 YYNGEE. With 0 bases clipped from V and 5 bases from J, the junction kept 8 bases outside the gene matches. CDR3 DNA: TGTGCCAGCAGCGTAGGGGACAGGGCCCCCTTGTATGGCTACACCTTC. It specifies CASSVGDRAPLYGYTF.

CDR3 residues: CSAGPGTDYLNYGYTF. The CDR3 nucleotides read TGCAGCGCCGGACCCGGGACGGACTACCTAAACTATGGCTACACCTTC. This chain connects TRBV29-1 to TRBJ1-2; TRBD1 might be the D (5 bases). The germline V and J ends were trimmed by 7 bases and 2 bases, with 23 bases remaining between them. Per germline, CDR1 SQVTM and CDR2 ANQGSEA. This CDR3 has 16 residues.

The table lists this clonotype with a few counts. This chain joins TRBV9 and TRBJ2-1, with TRBD1 as a possible D gene (5 bases). The CDR3 loop spans 15 amino acids. Trimming stripped 2 bases from V and 0 bases from J, with 9 bases between. Germline V CDR1 and CDR2: SGDLS, YYNGEE. CDR3 coding DNA: TGTGCCAGCAGCGTGGATAGGGGCTCCTACAATGAGCAGTTCTTC. This gives the protein CASSVDRGSYNEQFF.

The chain has TRBV27 and TRBJ2-3; D not resolved. Trimming removed 1 base at V and 6 bases at J, with 2 bases between. The CDR3 sequence is 11 residues long. CDR1 and CDR2 from the germline V gene are MNHEY and SMNVEV (reference sequence). CDR3 amino acids: CASSLWDTQYF. The CDR3 DNA is TGTGCCAGCAGTTTATGGGATACGCAGTATTTT.

The chain's CDR3 is CSVELRNLEAFF. CDR3 sequence (DNA): TGCAGCGTTGAACTTAGGAATCTTGAAGCTTTCTTT. The chain links TRBV29-1 to TRBJ1-1; D unclear. The CDR3 extends over 12 amino acids. Trimming removed 2 bases at V and 7 bases at J, with 11 bases between. Germline V CDR1 and CDR2: SQVTM, ANQGSEA.

This chain uses TRBV2 with TRBJ1-2; no definite D call. The length of the CDR3 is 13 residues. Deletions cut 2 bases from V and 4 bases from J, with 8 bases between. Germline CDR1 SNHLY, CDR2 FYNNEI. The DNA of the CDR3 is TGTGCCAGCAGTGAACGGGAAATCTATGGCTACACCTTC. It specifies CASSEREIYGYTF.

The gene calls are TRBV5-1 and TRBJ2-7, with 9 nucleotides matching TRBD2. CDR1 and CDR2 from the germline V gene are SGHRS and YFSETQ. The CDR3 runs to 16 residues. The J segment lost 4 bases and the V segment lost 0 bases, leaving 8 bases of the junction unmatched. Here the CDR3 reads CASSLAPREGPYEQYF. The CDR3 DNA reads TGCGCCAGCAGCTTGGCTCCGCGGGAGGGCCCTTACGAGCAGTACTTC.

This clonotype was detected only a few times. The chain links TRBV12-3 or TRBV12-4 to TRBJ2-3, with D hard to call. The CDR3 spans 11 residues. V was clipped by 8 bases and J by 2 bases, with 5 bases between them. This chain's CDR3 is CASSYTDTQYF. The CDR3 DNA reads as TGTGCCAGCTCGTACACAGATACGCAGTATTTT.

This clonotype came up once. V is TRBV4-2 and J is TRBJ2-1; D may be TRBD2 (6 bases). The V gene lost 1 base and the J gene lost 9 bases, with 16 bases spanning the gap. Germline CDR1 is LGHNA and CDR2 is YNFKEQ. This CDR3 is built from 15 residues. CDR3 protein: CASSQVSGEGVEQFF. CDR3 in DNA: TGTGCCAGCAGCCAAGTGTCGGGAGAAGGCGTTGAGCAGTTCTTC.

The rearrangement joins TRBV28 to TRBJ1-2, with TRBD1 matching 11 bases. The length of the CDR3 is 16 residues. Germline CDR1 MDHEN, CDR2 SYDVKM. V lost 5 bases to trimming and J lost 4 bases; unmatched junction nucleotides: 9. The DNA for the CDR3 is TGTGCCAGCAGTCCTAGGACAGGGGGCGCTGGCTATGGCTACACCTTC. Translating gives CASSPRTGGAGYGYTF.

The chain joins TRBV20-1 to TRBJ2-7; D unresolved. This CDR3 spans 10 amino acids. V dropped 5 bases and J dropped 2 bases, with 4 bases sitting between them. The germline CDR1 and CDR2 sequences are DFQATT and SNEGSKA (reference sequence). The CDR3 bases are TGCAGTGCTCTCCCCTACGAGCAGTACTTC. Protein sequence: CSALPYEQYF.

This chain joins TRBV18 and TRBJ2-7; D call uncertain. Germline lookup yields CDR1 KGHSH and CDR2 LQKENI. V was clipped by 4 bases and J by 3 bases, with 4 bases between them. The CDR3 runs 11 residues. The chain's CDR3 is CASSLNYEQYF. In nucleotides, the CDR3 is TGTGCCAGCTCACTAAACTACGAGCAGTACTTC.

The CDR3 region has the DNA TGTGCCACCATCGGGGGTAGCGACTCCTACGAGCAGTACTTC. Protein: CATIGGSDSYEQYF. V and J are TRBV24-1 and TRBJ2-7; TRBD2 is a possible D gene (6 bases). CDR1 and CDR2 from the germline V gene are KGHDR and SFDVKD. V lost 8 bases, J lost 0 bases, and 13 bases lay in between. CDR3 length: 14 residues.

V is TRBV3-1 and J is TRBJ2-7; D possibly corresponds to TRBD2 (5 bases). CDR1 is LGHDT and CDR2 is YNNKEL in the germline V gene (reference sequence). Trimming took 1 base from V and 2 from J, leaving 15 bases between them. This CDR3 comprises 16 residues. CDR3 region: CASSQGSEGDAYEQYF. The CDR3 bases are TGTGCCAGCAGCCAAGGGTCTGAGGGAGACGCCTACGAGCAGTACTTC.

The rearrangement links TRBV4-1 to TRBJ2-7; TRBD2 matches 7 bases. This CDR3 is 12 amino acids long. Germline values: CDR1 MGHRA, CDR2 YSYEKL. V was pared by 3 bases and J by 5 bases, with 1 base of the junction left unmatched. CDR3 amino acids: CASSHGGDEQYF. The CDR3 region has the DNA TGCGCCAGCAGCCATGGGGGGGACGAGCAGTACTTC.

For the CDR3, the DNA is TGCAGCGTTGACCCGGGGACCACTGAAGCTTTCTTT. It specifies CSVDPGTTEAFF. The rearrangement uses TRBV29-1 and TRBJ1-1, with a weak D call TRBD1 (5 bases). The CDR3 has 12 amino acids. Trimming left V 3 bases short and J 4 bases short, with 9 bases between. CDR1 is SQVTM and CDR2 is ANQGSEA in the germline V gene.

V usage is TRBV6-5 and J usage is TRBJ2-1, with D possibly TRBD1 on 6 matching bases. In germline, CDR1 is MNHEY, CDR2 SVGAGI. V lost 2 bases and J lost 3, with 8 bases in between. The CDR3 sequence is 14 residues long. The CDR3 is CASSYQDSYNEQFF. The DNA of the CDR3 is TGTGCCAGCAGTTACCAGGACAGCTACAATGAGCAGTTCTTC.

This rearrangement joins TRBV7-9 to TRBJ1-1; the D is unclear. Germline V gene data show CDR1 as SEHNR and CDR2 as FQNEAQ (reference sequence). This CDR3 comprises 15 residues. Trimming removed 2 bases from V and 1 base from J, with 11 bases in between. The CDR3: CASSLSVTPNTEAFF. In DNA form, the CDR3 reads TGTGCCAGCAGCTTATCGGTCACACCGAACACTGAAGCTTTCTTT.

This clonotype was observed once. V usage is TRBV5-6 and J usage is TRBJ1-3; no clear D. V lost 4 bases, J lost 3 bases, and 8 bases lay in between. The germline V gene encodes CDR1 SGHDT and CDR2 YYEEEE. This CDR3 is 13 amino acids long. CDR3 residues: CASSAHFGNTIYF. The CDR3 DNA reads TGTGCCAGCAGCGCGCATTTTGGAAACACCATATATTTT.